The 23 T cell receptor beta chains below all came from one sample that was sequenced in a study of shared clonotypes between healthy human individuals. Sequenced by immunoSEQ multiplex PCR; TCRdb stores in-frame clones only, minus some. Here the sample spans 1,400,000 or so clones, 97% to 99% being singletons. Sample: naive CD4+ T cells sorted from blood. The subset is: CD45RA+ positively selected. These receptors were obtained from a man aged 30 to 45 in good health.

The rearrangement joins TRBV11-2 to TRBJ2-2, with TRBD2 as a possible D gene (5 bases). This CDR3 has 15 amino acids. Deletions cut 5 bases from V and 5 bases from J, with 15 bases between. CDR1 is SGHAT, CDR2 FQNNGV, per germline. The CDR3 bases are TGTGCCAGCAGCCCTACCCTCTCGGGAACCGGGGAGCTGTTTTTT. Protein: CASSPTLSGTGELFF. Based on the CDR3 plus reference TRBV11-2 and TRBJ2-2, the full variable domain is EAGVAQSPRYKIIEKRQSVAFWCNPISGHATLYWYQQILGQGPKLLIQFQNNGVVDDSQLPKDRFSAERLKGVDSTLKIQPAKLEDSAVYLCASSPTLSGTGELFFGEGSRLTVL.

This chain uses TRBV18 with TRBJ2-7; D is perhaps TRBD2 (6 bases). CDR1 and CDR2 (germline): KGHSH, LQKENI. V lost 1 base to trimming and J lost 2 bases, with 9 bases between them. The CDR3 covers 14 residues. The CDR3 reads CASSPLSGPYEQYF. As DNA, the CDR3 is TGTGCCAGCTCACCACTTAGCGGACCCTACGAGCAGTACTTC. Filled out from reference TRBV18 and TRBJ2-7, the complete variable domain reads NAGVMQNPRHLVRRRGQEARLRCSPMKGHSHVYWYRQLPEEGLKFMVYLQKENIIDESGMPKERFSAEFPKEGPSILRIQQVVRGDSAAYFCASSPLSGPYEQYFGPGTRLTVT.

This chain links TRBV7-2 with TRBJ1-2; 9 bases line up with TRBD1. V lost 5 bases and J lost 1; bases outside the gene matches: 5. Germline-derived CDR1 and CDR2 are SGHTA and FQGNSA. CDR3 length equals 15 residues. This chain's CDR3 is CASSPPGQGNYGYTF. The CDR3 nucleotides are TGTGCCAGCAGCCCCCCGGGACAGGGTAACTATGGCTACACCTTC.

V gene TRBV7-6 combines with J gene TRBJ1-2, with TRBD1 matching over 7 bases. CDR3 length: 16 residues. Germline V gene lookup returns CDR1 SGHVS and CDR2 FNYEAQ. With V trimmed by 5 bases and J by 1 base, 10 bases remained unmatched. DNA for the CDR3: TGTGCCAGCAGCCCATACGGGACAGCAAGTAACTATGGCTACACCTTC. Protein product: CASSPYGTASNYGYTF. Drawing the rest from reference TRBV7-6 and TRBJ1-2, the complete variable domain is GAGVSQSPRYKVTKRGQDVALRCDPISGHVSLYWYRQALGQGPEFLTYFNYEAQQDKSGLPNDRFSAERPEGSISTLTIQRTEQRDSAMYRCASSPYGTASNYGYTFGSGTRLTVV.

V usage is TRBV5-1 and J usage is TRBJ2-1; 8 bases agree with TRBD2. This CDR3 has 17 amino acids. Germline-derived CDR1 and CDR2 are SGHRS and YFSETQ. V lost 0 bases to trimming and J lost 5 bases; unmatched junction nucleotides: 10. The CDR3 sequence is CASSLGAGGNKNNEQFF. CDR3 coding DNA: TGCGCCAGCAGCTTGGGTGCGGGAGGCAACAAGAACAATGAGCAGTTCTTC.

The genes are TRBV30 and TRBJ1-5; tentatively, D is TRBD1 (5 bases). The V end was cut by 1 base, the J end by 7 bases, with 11 bases between. The CDR3 length is 13 residues. Germline V gene data show CDR1 as GTSNPN and CDR2 as SVGIG (reference sequence). CDR3 coding DNA: TGTGCCTGGAGTGAGGGCAGGGACCAGCCCCAGCATTTT. Translated, it gives CAWSEGRDQPQHF.

The genes are TRBV27 and TRBJ2-7; no reliable D call. Trimming left V 5 bases short and J 0 bases short, with 17 bases between. Germline CDR1 and CDR2: MNHEY and SMNVEV (reference sequence). This CDR3 is 16 amino acids long. The CDR3 is CASSPPGRLFSYEQYF. In nucleotides, the CDR3 is TGTGCCAGCAGTCCCCCGGGCAGACTTTTCTCCTACGAGCAGTACTTC.

The chain carries TRBV15 and TRBJ2-5; TRBD2 aligns across 13 bases. CDR1 LNHNV and CDR2 YYDKDF come from the germline V gene (reference sequence). The CDR3 consists of 15 residues. The V and J ends lost 5 bases and 5 bases, in that order; junction bases with no gene match: 5. CDR3 nucleotides: TGTGCCACCAGCGGGGGGACTAGCGGGACGGAGACCCAGTACTTC. This sequence encodes CATSGGTSGTETQYF.

CDR3 in DNA: TGTGCCAGCAGCCTAGGCGGGGGGGCCCAAGAGACCCAGTACTTC. Protein sequence: CASSLGGGAQETQYF. J is TRBJ2-5 and V is TRBV7-9; 9 bases agree with TRBD2. The junction had 5 bases not matched to a gene; V was cut back by 5 bases and J by 1 base. CDR1 and CDR2 (germline): SEHNR, FQNEAQ (reference sequence). This CDR3 is 15 amino acids long.

The chain uses TRBV5-6 and TRBJ2-7, with TRBD1 identical over 9 bases. This CDR3 contains 15 residues. V lost 4 bases and J lost 0; bases outside the gene matches: 5. Germline-derived CDR1 and CDR2 are SGHDT and YYEEEE. DNA for the CDR3: TGTGCCAGCAGCGCAACGGGACAGGGCTCCTACGAGCAGTACTTC. Translating it yields CASSATGQGSYEQYF.

The gene calls are TRBV7-9 and TRBJ2-7; TRBD2 matches 8 bases. V was pared by 5 bases and J by 6 bases, with 15 bases of the junction left unmatched. Germline lookup yields CDR1 SEHNR and CDR2 FQNEAQ (reference sequence). The CDR3 contains 16 residues. The DNA of the CDR3 is TGTGCCAGCAGCCGAATTAGCGGGACCCCTCAGCCCGAGCAGTACTTC. Translating gives CASSRISGTPQPEQYF.

The rearrangement joins TRBV2 to TRBJ2-3; D not resolved. The CDR3 spans 13 residues. The germline V and J ends were trimmed by 5 bases and 6 bases, with 12 bases remaining between them. Germline V gene sequence: CDR1 SNHLY, CDR2 FYNNEI. For the CDR3, the DNA is TGTGCCAGCAGTTCCATCCCGCGGGATACGCAGTATTTT. The encoded protein is CASSSIPRDTQYF.

The count of this clone is one. Other DNA sequences in this specimen translate into the identical CDR3. The rearrangement links TRBV6-1 to TRBJ1-3; D call uncertain. The CDR3 sequence is 14 residues long. Trimming shortened V by 3 bases and J by 1 base, and 7 bases separated the two germline ends. Germline CDR1 and CDR2: MNHNS and SASEGT. The CDR3 reads CASSERSSGNTIYF. CDR3 bases: TGTGCCAGCAGTGAGAGGTCTTCTGGAAACACCATATATTTT.

The V and J genes are TRBV2 and TRBJ2-3; 8 bases are a match to TRBD2. Germline-derived CDR1 and CDR2 are SNHLY and FYNNEI. The CDR3 is made up of 14 amino acids. V lost 11 bases to trimming and J lost 1 base; unmatched junction nucleotides: 8. The CDR3 loop is CAGKRERGTDTQYF. The CDR3 DNA sequence: TGTGCCGGGAAGCGGGAGCGGGGCACAGATACGCAGTATTTT.

This chain joins TRBV30 and TRBJ2-1; D assignment may be TRBD1 or TRBD2 (5 bases each). CDR3 size: 14 residues. Germline loops: CDR1 GTSNPN, CDR2 SVGIG (reference sequence). Trimming removed 7 bases at V and 5 bases at J, with 18 bases between. The CDR3: CAFHRDPWNNEQFF. The CDR3 nucleotides are TGTGCCTTTCACCGGGACCCTTGGAACAATGAGCAGTTCTTC.

This clone appeared a single time. Other nucleotide sequences from this sample produce the same CDR3. The chain is built from TRBV30 and TRBJ1-5, with D tentatively TRBD1 (6 bases). Between the trimmed V and J ends, which lost 2 bases and 4 bases, there was a span of 9 bases. The CDR3 is 13 residues long. From germline, CDR1 is GTSNPN and CDR2 SVGIG (reference sequence). Written as DNA, the CDR3 is TGTGCCTGGAGTCGCCAGGGGAATCAGCCCCAGCATTTT. It is translated as CAWSRQGNQPQHF.

This clone occurred once. This chain joins TRBV4-2 and TRBJ2-1; TRBD2 agrees at 11 bases. The germline gives CDR1 LGHNA, CDR2 YNFKEQ. J lost 6 bases, V lost 3 bases, and 10 bases had no gene match. The CDR3 loop spans 17 amino acids. The CDR3 is CASSQPSSGRSTNEQFF. The CDR3 region has the DNA TGTGCCAGCAGCCAGCCTTCTAGCGGGAGGTCTACCAATGAGCAGTTCTTC.

The rearrangement joins TRBV6-5 to TRBJ1-1, with D perhaps matching TRBD1 (6 bases). The CDR3 has 14 residues. The ends were cut back, 5 bases at V and 0 bases at J, with 10 bases in the middle. Looked up from germline, CDR1 is MNHEY and CDR2 is SVGAGI. The CDR3 nucleotides read TGTGCCAGCAGTACGACAGGCATGAACACTGAAGCTTTCTTT. Translation: CASSTTGMNTEAFF.

The chain has TRBV4-3 and TRBJ2-1; the D gene could be TRBD1 or TRBD2 (5 bases each). V shed 1 base and J shed 1 base, with 14 bases lying between them. The V gene's germline CDR1 is LGHNA and CDR2 YSLEER. The CDR3 covers 17 residues. The CDR3 spells CASSQAAGRVSYNEQFF. The DNA of the CDR3 is TGCGCCAGCAGCCAAGCCGCGGGCAGGGTGTCCTACAATGAGCAGTTCTTC.

The V and J genes are TRBV5-4 and TRBJ2-3, with D possibly being TRBD2 (5 bases). CDR3 size: 13 residues. The V and J ends lost 2 bases and 5 bases respectively, with 9 bases between them. CDR1 is SGHNT and CDR2 is YYREEE in the germline V gene (reference sequence). CDR3 sequence (DNA): TGTGCCAGCAGCTTCCTAGCAGAAGATACGCAGTATTTT. Translating it yields CASSFLAEDTQYF.

As to this clone: Other DNA sequences of this sample code for an identical CDR3. V is TRBV5-1 and J is TRBJ2-3; no reliable D call. Trimming removed 0 bases from V and 1 base from J, with 6 bases in between. Germline loops: CDR1 SGHRS, CDR2 YFSETQ. The CDR3 runs 14 residues. The DNA of the CDR3 is TGCGCCAGCAGCTTGGGACCCGGCACAGATACGCAGTATTTT. Translated, it gives CASSLGPGTDTQYF.

The chain carries TRBV11-2 and TRBJ1-5; TRBD1 matches 7 bases. Germline trimming cut 5 bases from V and 4 bases from J; bases unmatched to any gene: 8. Germline V CDR1 and CDR2: SGHAT, FQNNGV. The CDR3 has 15 residues. CDR3 sequence reads: CASSPGTDENQPQHF. CDR3 bases: TGTGCCAGCAGCCCAGGGACAGACGAAAATCAGCCCCAGCATTTT.

The chain recombines TRBV14 with TRBJ1-4; D call uncertain. The CDR3 sequence is 16 residues long. Germline assignment: CDR1 SGHDN and CDR2 FVKESK. Trimming took 4 bases from V and 4 from J, leaving 16 bases between them. The CDR3 coding sequence is TGTGCCAGCAGCCGGTCCTCGGGAGCTCTTAATGAAAAACTGTTTTTT. Translated: CASSRSSGALNEKLFF.